Presented here are 13 T cell receptor beta chains from one specimen sequenced in a study of CD8 T cells in ankylosing spondylitis. MiXCR, applied by TCRdb to the 5' RACE reads, yields one record per CDR3 protein. The profile covers 200,000 to 300,000 distinct CDR3 sequences, with about 10% appearing a single time and 5.5% to 8% taken by the ten largest. Source material: blood, either unsorted or a sorted T cell fraction (not recorded which). The receptor source for this set is a male donor with ankylosing spondylitis or in good health (not recorded which).

The chain has TRBV7-9 and TRBJ2-3; unclear D gene. From germline, CDR1 is SEHNR and CDR2 FQNEAQ (reference sequence). V dropped 2 bases and J dropped 3 bases, with 6 bases sitting between them. The CDR3 runs to 13 residues. The CDR3: CASSLFGTDTQYF. DNA of the CDR3: TGTGCCAGCAGCTTATTCGGGACAGATACGCAGTATTTT. The full variable domain, its missing parts supplied by reference TRBV7-9 and TRBJ2-3, is DTGVSQNPRHKITKRGQNVTFRCDPISEHNRLYWYRQTLGQGPEFLTYFQNEAQLEKSRLLSDRFSAERPKGSFSTLEIQRTEQGDSAMYLCASSLFGTDTQYFGPGTRLTVL.

The sample holds many counts of this clonotype. The rearrangement uses TRBV20-1 and TRBJ1-4; D call uncertain. The CDR3 sequence is 13 residues long. CDR1 is DFQATT and CDR2 is SNEGSKA in the germline V gene (reference sequence). The CDR3 sequence is CSCRAATNEKLFF. The DNA for the CDR3 is TGCAGCTGTAGGGCGGCAACTAATGAAAAACTGTTTTTT.

The chain has TRBV18 and TRBJ2-7; 7 bases map to TRBD1. Unmatched junction bases numbered 6, after V lost 5 bases and J lost 2 bases. The CDR3 sequence is 14 residues long. Germline lookup yields CDR1 KGHSH and CDR2 LQKENI. CDR3 loop: CASSIGTATYEQYF. The CDR3 DNA reads TGTGCCAGCTCAATTGGGACAGCCACCTACGAGCAGTACTTC.

This clonotype was detected only a few times. V usage is TRBV6-1 and J usage is TRBJ2-2; D not resolved. This CDR3 is built from 14 residues. V lost 8 bases, J lost 1 base, and 11 bases lay in between. The germline V gene has CDR1 MNHNS and CDR2 SASEGT. CDR3 amino acids: CASWRSRNTGELFF. CDR3 bases: TGTGCCAGCTGGAGAAGTCGGAACACCGGGGAGCTGTTTTTT.

This clonotype appeared many times. The V and J genes are TRBV7-9 and TRBJ2-3, with D possibly matching TRBD1 (5 bases). Looked up from germline, CDR1 is SEHNR and CDR2 is FQNEAQ (reference sequence). This CDR3 region has 16 residues. Trimming stripped 7 bases from V and 1 base from J, with 18 bases between. CDR3 sequence reads: CASNPKGPCCTDTQYF. The CDR3 DNA is TGTGCCAGCAACCCAAAGGGGCCTTGCTGCACAGATACGCAGTATTTT.

This clonotype was found many times. The rearrangement uses TRBV10-3 and TRBJ2-2; the D is unclear. Germline V gives CDR1 ENHRY, CDR2 SYGVKD. The CDR3 runs to 15 residues. V was trimmed by 4 bases and J by 1 base, leaving 10 bases between them. The chain's CDR3 is CAISVGQQNTGELFF. The CDR3 bases are TGTGCCATCAGTGTGGGTCAGCAGAACACCGGGGAGCTGTTTTTT.

This clonotype was detected ten times or more. The J gene is TRBJ2-1, the V gene TRBV27; 10 nucleotides agree with TRBD2. Unmatched junction bases numbered 5, after V lost 6 bases and J lost 0 bases. The germline gives CDR1 MNHEY, CDR2 SMNVEV (reference sequence). The CDR3 runs to 16 residues. This CDR3 reads CASRSSGSGSYNEQFF. DNA of the CDR3: TGTGCCAGCAGATCTAGCGGGAGCGGCTCCTACAATGAGCAGTTCTTC.

This clonotype showed up just a few times. V is TRBV12-2 and J is TRBJ2-1. TRBV12-2 is a pseudogene segment. The CDR3 extends over 15 amino acids. The CDR3 spells CASRLSVATNNEQFF. The CDR3 DNA reads as TGTGCAAGTCGCTTAAGCGTAGCGACAAACAATGAGCAGTTCTTC.

This rearrangement joins TRBV7-3 to TRBJ2-5, with 7 bases that match TRBD1. Germline V lookup: CDR1 SGHTA, CDR2 FQGTGA. The CDR3 consists of 15 residues. Trimming removed 5 bases from V and 5 bases from J; junction bases left unmatched: 11. CDR3 residues: CASSRVGGPWETQYF. The CDR3 nucleotides read TGTGCCAGCAGCCGAGTAGGGGGCCCTTGGGAGACCCAGTACTTC.

The chain employs TRBV7-6 and TRBJ2-1; D perhaps matches TRBD2 (5 bases). The germline CDR1 and CDR2 sequences are SGHVS and FNYEAQ. V was clipped by 1 base and J by 1 base, with 20 bases between them. The CDR3 is 19 amino acids. The CDR3 is CASSLVVGGGGPSYNEQFF. CDR3 in DNA: TGTGCCAGCAGCTTAGTGGTGGGTGGAGGCGGACCATCCTACAATGAGCAGTTCTTC.

In its sample, this clonotype was seen a few times. V gene TRBV5-1 combines with J gene TRBJ2-5; 10 nucleotides agree with TRBD2. The trim removed 3 bases at V and 1 base at J, leaving 6 bases unmatched. This CDR3 spans 16 amino acids. The germline CDR1 and CDR2 sequences are SGHRS and YFSETQ. CDR3 DNA sequence: TGCGCCAGCAGCTCCCGGACTAGCGGAGGCCAAGAGACCCAGTACTTC. It is translated as CASSSRTSGGQETQYF.

In this sample, this clonotype turned up many times. The V gene is TRBV6-4, the J gene TRBJ2-3; D ambiguous. V was cut by 5 bases and J by 5 bases, with 14 bases left in between. There are 14 residues in the CDR3. Germline-derived CDR1 and CDR2 are MRHNA and SNTAGT. The DNA of the CDR3 is TGTGCCAGCAGTAGTGTGGGCCACGGAGATACGCAGTATTTT. Protein sequence: CASSSVGHGDTQYF.

This clonotype was seen only a few times. The V call is TRBV6-1, the J call TRBJ2-3; possibly TRBD2 for D (7 bases). Germline lookup yields CDR1 MNHNS and CDR2 SASEGT. Between the trimmed V and J ends, which lost 0 bases and 6 bases, there was a span of 16 bases. The CDR3 covers 16 residues. CDR3 loop: CASSEAVEGGGDTQYF. CDR3 DNA: TGTGCCAGCAGTGAAGCAGTTGAGGGGGGGGGTGATACGCAGTATTTT.